This TCR beta chain was identified in a study of OX40 agonist ivuxolimab in advanced cancers. About the research overall: Ivuxolimab doses were 0.01, 0.1, 0.3, 1.5, 3 or 10 mg/kg every 2 weeks. Study-wide points: The study observed clonal expansion of CD4+ and CD8+ blood T cells by week 6 at 0.1 to 3.0 mg/kg. Expanded clones were, on average, more numerous among CD8+ T cells than CD4+.

The table came from immunoSEQ multiplex PCR; TCRdb's copy has only in-frame clones and leaves some out. The sample holds tens of thousands of clones; around 80% are singletons and the top ten take more than 11%. Comments on this clone: What it binds is not known.

This CDR3 is 14 amino acids long. Looked up from germline, CDR1 is MNHEY and CDR2 is SVGAGI. V lost 7 bases and J 1 base, leaving 13 bases between the germline ends. The origin of this receptor is an adult with an advanced solid tumor such as melanoma, head and neck, liver or kidney cancer. This chain joins TRBV6-5 and TRBJ1-1, with D unclear. The specimen was CD4+ or CD8+ T cells sorted from blood, collected in a trial of the OX40 agonist ivuxolimab. CDR3 in amino acids: CASTLPRGNTEAFF. In DNA form, the CDR3 reads TGTGCCAGCACTCTTCCCCGCGGGAACACTGAAGCTTTCTTT.